This TCR beta chain came from a study of shared clonotypes between healthy human individuals. Study-level findings and limits: Of the naive CD4 clonotypes, about 5% were shared across a few donors.

Terminally differentiated effector memory CD45RA+ cells were left out of the naive CD8 fraction, which was CD45RO-negative and positively selected for CCR7. Trimming pared 3 bases from V and 0 bases from J, leaving 12 bases between. This CDR3 has 16 residues. CDR1 is MRHNA, CDR2 SNTAGT, per germline. As for this clone: What it binds is not known.

Assay: immunoSEQ multiplex PCR; the TCRdb copy retains only in-frame clones and omits some. This repertoire shows about 2.1 million clones, 90% to 95% found once; its top ten account for approximately 1.7%. The V and J genes are TRBV6-4 and TRBJ2-1; D not certain. The clonotype originates from a man aged 18 to 29 in good health. Some clones in this sample may be carry-over from other donors' samples. Sequenced: naive CD8+ T cells from PBMCs. The CDR3 DNA reads TGTGCCAGCAGTGAGGGTTTCGGCACCTCCTACAATGAGCAGTTCTTC. It yields the protein CASSEGFGTSYNEQFF.